These T cell receptor beta chains were read from a single sample in a study of blood T cell repertoires in COVID-19. Sequencing was performed with immunoSEQ multiplex PCR; in TCRdb, only in-frame clones are kept and a portion is missing. This sample has 180,000 or so clones, with approximately 86% found just once. Specimen: peripheral blood. These TCRs come from an older man with acute or convalescent COVID-19. CDR3s include the opening cysteine and the closing phenylalanine or tryptophan. Each record gives: clone size, V gene, D gene, J gene, CDR3 DNA, CDR3 protein. D genes are given only for firm matches. Size is omitted from some rows. Given values are once, few, many or a class for expanded clones.

size: -; V: TRBV2; D: -; J: TRBJ2-5; DNA: TGTGCCAGCGCAGCGGGTAACCAAGAGACCCAGTACTTC; CDR3: CASAAGNQETQYF
size: -; V: TRBV5-1; D: TRBD1; J: TRBJ2-5; DNA: TGCGCCAGCAGCGCCAGGGACAGCAGCCAAGAGACCCAGTACTTC; CDR3: CASSARDSSQETQYF
size: -; V: TRBV6-6; D: -; J: TRBJ1-4; DNA: TGTGCCAGCAGTTACGGGGACACCGAAAAACTGTTTTTT; CDR3: CASSYGDTEKLFF
size: once; V: TRBV21-1; D: -; J: TRBJ1-1; DNA: TGTGCCAGCAGCAAAAGACAGGGTGGTATGACAGATTGGGCTTTCTTT; CDR3: CASSKRQGGMTDWAFF
size: -; V: TRBV11-2; D: TRBD1; J: TRBJ2-7; DNA: TGTGCCAGCAGCTTGGGGACAGGGGGTGAGCAGTACTTC; CDR3: CASSLGTGGEQYF
size: -; V: TRBV3-1/TRBV3-2; D: TRBD1; J: TRBJ1-1; DNA: TGTGCCAGCAGCCTCACAGGGGGGAACACTGAAGCTTTCTTT; CDR3: CASSLTGGNTEAFF
size: -; V: TRBV24-1; D: TRBD2; J: TRBJ2-2; DNA: TGTGCCACCAGTGAGACTAGCGAGAACACCGGGGAGCTGTTTTTT; CDR3: CATSETSENTGELFF
size: -; V: TRBV11-3; D: TRBD2; J: TRBJ2-1; DNA: TGTGCCAGCAGCCCCTCCCGGACTAGCGGGGACGATCCCCGGGAGCAGTTCTTC; CDR3: CASSPSRTSGDDPREQFF
size: -; V: TRBV2; D: -; J: TRBJ2-7; DNA: TGTGCCAGCAGTCTCCCGGAGGGCTACGAGCAGTACTTC; CDR3: CASSLPEGYEQYF
size: -; V: TRBV24-1; D: -; J: TRBJ2-2; DNA: TGTGCCACCAGTGGAGATTCCGAGGAGCTGTTTTTT; CDR3: CATSGDSEELFF
size: -; V: TRBV4-2; D: -; J: TRBJ2-7; DNA: TGTGCCAGCAGCCAAGAGCTCCTGGGCAGAAACTACGAGCAGTACTTC; CDR3: CASSQELLGRNYEQYF
size: -; V: TRBV5-4; D: -; J: TRBJ1-1; DNA: TGTGCCAGCAGCTTGCAAAGGGGCTCCACTGAAGCTTTCTTT; CDR3: CASSLQRGSTEAFF
size: -; V: TRBV28; D: TRBD2; J: TRBJ2-2; DNA: TGTGCCAGCAGTATTCTAGCGGGAGTTTTGAACACCGGGGAGCTGTTTTTT; CDR3: CASSILAGVLNTGELFF